The 25 T cell receptor beta chains given below trace back to one sample, sequenced in a study of cytomegalovirus exposure and HLA in healthy donors. Vbeta (60) and Jbeta (13) primers were used in the PCR. Using immunoSEQ multiplex PCR, the repertoire was profiled, and TCRdb retains in-frame clones only, with some absent. Here the sample spans about 100,000 clones, around 70% being singletons. Specimen: PBMCs. These receptor sequences come from a man aged 40-50 years in good health and CMV-seropositive.

This chain uses TRBV10-3 with TRBJ2-7, with 9 positions matching TRBD1. Germline CDR1 is ENHRY and CDR2 is SYGVKD. The CDR3 totals 15 residues. V lost 7 bases and J lost 5; bases outside the gene matches: 12. CDR3 nucleotide sequence: TGTGCCATCACCGAGACAGGGGGGGCGTTGAACGAGCAGTACTTC. It specifies CAITETGGALNEQYF.

The V call is TRBV19, the J call TRBJ1-2, with 7 bases fitting TRBD1. This CDR3 spans 11 amino acids. Germline V CDR1 and CDR2: LNHDA, SQIVND (reference sequence). V dropped 8 bases and J dropped 4; count of bases not matched to a gene: 1. The CDR3 nucleotides read TGTGCCAGTGGGACAGTCTATGGCTACACCTTC. Translating it yields CASGTVYGYTF.

This chain joins TRBV6-1 and TRBJ2-7; D may be TRBD2 (6 bases). Trimming shortened V by 5 bases and J by 0 bases, and 11 bases separated the two germline ends. CDR1 is MNHNS and CDR2 is SASEGT in the germline V gene. CDR3 length equals 14 residues. In DNA, the CDR3 is TGTGCCAGCAGTATGCGGGAAAGCTCCTACGAGCAGTACGTC. The encoded protein is CASSMRESSYEQYV.

The chain is built from TRBV23-1 and TRBJ2-3; 12 bases fit TRBD2. TRBV23-1 is flagged as an ORF with uncertain function. After removal of 0 bases from V and 2 bases from J, the junction contained 15 bases not matched to a gene. The CDR3 is 21 amino acids. The CDR3 DNA reads as TGCGCCAGCAGTCAATCGTTTGGGGTCCTCGGACTAGCGGGGCACACAGATACGCAGTATTTT. It translates to CASSQSFGVLGLAGHTDTQYF.

The chain carries TRBV18 and TRBJ2-2; D uncertain. This CDR3 contains 17 residues. Looked up from germline, CDR1 is KGHSH and CDR2 is LQKENI. V was shortened by 4 bases and J by 0 bases, with 15 bases between the two germline ends. The DNA of the CDR3 is TGTGCCAGCTCACTTGCCCGTGGGCACGCGAACACCGGGGAGCTGTTTTTT. This sequence encodes CASSLARGHANTGELFF.

In its sample, this clone was seen a few times. A far larger clone is one base from this, pointing to a likely read error. The chain uses TRBV6-6 and TRBJ1-5, with 7 bases that match TRBD1. Germline V CDR1 and CDR2: MNHNY, SVGAGI (reference sequence). The CDR3 is made up of 15 amino acids. CDR3 sequence reads: CDSTLYRDSNQPQHF. Written as DNA, the CDR3 is TGTGACAGCACCCTATACCGGGACAGTAATCAGCCCCAGCATTTT.

V and J are TRBV28 and TRBJ1-2; D not resolved. This CDR3 is 13 amino acids long. Deletions cut 3 bases from V and 2 bases from J, with 7 bases between. From germline, CDR1 is MDHEN and CDR2 SYDVKM. The CDR3 DNA sequence: TGTGCCAGCAGTTTCCCCTCGAACTATGGCTACACCTTC. This sequence encodes CASSFPSNYGYTF.

Comments on this clone: Additional DNA sequences in this sample encode the identical CDR3. This chain joins TRBV7-2 and TRBJ2-7, with 7 bases lining up with TRBD1. V was pared by 1 base and J by 2 bases, with 2 bases of the junction left unmatched. CDR1 and CDR2 from the germline V gene are SGHTA and FQGNSA. This CDR3 contains 14 residues. The chain's CDR3 is CASSLGQGAYEQYF. CDR3 DNA sequence: TGTGCCAGCAGCTTAGGTCAGGGGGCCTACGAGCAGTACTTC.

This clone showed up just a few times. The rearrangement joins TRBV10-1 to TRBJ2-3; 11 nucleotides line up with TRBD1. CDR3 size: 17 residues. V was clipped by 3 bases and J by 4 bases; unmatched bases: 9. Germline V CDR1 and CDR2: WNHNN, SYGVQD (reference sequence). CDR3 DNA sequence: TGCGCCAGCAGTGATCGGACAGGGGGCCTAAAATCAGATACGCAGTATTTT. Protein: CASSDRTGGLKSDTQYF.

In this sample, this clone turned up once. V and J are TRBV5-1 and TRBJ2-2; D call uncertain. Germline lookup yields CDR1 SGHRS and CDR2 YFSETQ. V was pared by 2 bases and J by 0 bases, with 5 bases between. The CDR3 runs 14 residues. For the CDR3, the DNA is TGCGCCAGCAGCTTTTTAGCGAACACCGGGGAGCTGTTTTTT. Protein: CASSFLANTGELFF.

This clone was seen only once. This rearrangement joins TRBV15 to TRBJ2-3, with D perhaps matching TRBD2 (9 bases). V was clipped by 5 bases and J by 4 bases, with 25 bases between them. Germline CDR1 LNHNV, CDR2 YYDKDF (reference sequence). There are 18 residues in the CDR3. In DNA form, the CDR3 reads TGTGCCACCAGCGGGGGACAGGAGCTAGCGGGATTTCCAGATACGCAGTATTTT. Translating it yields CATSGGQELAGFPDTQYF.

The chain couples TRBV6-5 to TRBJ2-1; TRBD2 matches 14 bases. Germline CDR1 MNHEY, CDR2 SVGAGI. J gave up 10 bases and V 6 bases, and 8 bases lay outside the gene matches. This CDR3 contains 15 residues. The CDR3 region has the DNA TGTGCCAGCAGCCAGGGACTAGCGGGAGTACGAGAGCAGTTCTTC. Protein product: CASSQGLAGVREQFF.

V and J are TRBV30 and TRBJ1-2, with a tentative D call TRBD1 (5 bases). This CDR3 is built from 12 residues. With 4 bases removed from V and 4 bases from J, the gap between germline ends came to 10 bases. From germline, CDR1 is GTSNPN and CDR2 SVGIG (reference sequence). CDR3 bases: TGTGCCTGGACTCAGGGCCCCTATGGCTACACCTTC. Its protein product is CAWTQGPYGYTF.

The rearrangement joins TRBV29-1 to TRBJ1-2; no definite D call. The CDR3 has 11 residues. CDR1 is SQVTM and CDR2 is ANQGSEA in the germline V gene. Trimming took off 5 bases at V and 3 bases at J, with 7 bases between the two ends. CDR3 in amino acids: CSVTVDYGYTF. The CDR3, as DNA: TGCAGCGTTACGGTCGACTATGGCTACACCTTC.

The chain couples TRBV6-5 to TRBJ1-2; D perhaps matches TRBD1 (6 bases). V lost 3 bases, J lost 8 bases, and 10 bases lay in between. Per germline, CDR1 MNHEY and CDR2 SVGAGI. The CDR3 sequence is 12 residues long. The CDR3 sequence: CASSYGGEGYTF. The CDR3 DNA reads as TGTGCCAGCAGTTATGGGGGCGAGGGCTACACCTTC.

The gene calls are TRBV28 and TRBJ1-5; 9 positions match TRBD1. Germline V gene lookup returns CDR1 MDHEN and CDR2 SYDVKM. Trimming took 6 bases from V and 5 from J; bases not matched to a gene: 8. The CDR3 runs to 15 residues. CDR3 residues: CASRPNRGRDQPQHF. Written as DNA, the CDR3 is TGTGCCAGCAGACCTAACAGGGGGCGCGATCAGCCCCAGCATTTT.

This clone was seen a few times. The chain couples TRBV5-1 to TRBJ2-3; TRBD1 matches 10 bases. Germline trimming cut 2 bases from V and 4 bases from J; bases unmatched to any gene: 4. The CDR3 sequence is 15 residues long. CDR1 SGHRS and CDR2 YFSETQ come from the germline V gene. CDR3: CASSFGTGVSDTQYF. CDR3 DNA: TGCGCCAGCAGCTTCGGGACAGGGGTTTCAGATACGCAGTATTTT.

The CDR3 nucleotides are TGTGCCAGCAGGGGATTCCGGGACTCCCGGGGAGATACGCAGTATTTT. Translated, it gives CASRGFRDSRGDTQYF. The rearrangement links TRBV5-4 to TRBJ2-3; possibly TRBD2 for D (6 bases). Trimming shortened V by 5 bases and J by 5 bases, and 21 bases separated the two germline ends. Per the germline V gene, CDR1 is SGHNT and CDR2 is YYREEE (reference sequence). CDR3 length equals 16 residues.

The chain uses TRBV27 and TRBJ1-1; TRBD1 is a possible D gene (5 bases). V lost 6 bases and J lost 0, with 14 bases in between. The CDR3 totals 15 residues. The germline V gene encodes CDR1 MNHEY and CDR2 SMNVEV (reference sequence). The CDR3 protein is CASSKQDYMNTEAFF. CDR3 coding DNA: TGTGCCAGCAGCAAACAGGACTACATGAACACTGAAGCTTTCTTT.

DNA of the CDR3: TGTGCCAGTAAAGGCTCCCGGGCGGGGGGCCCTGAAGCTTTCTTT. Translated: CASKGSRAGGPEAFF. The gene calls are TRBV19 and TRBJ1-1, with D tentatively TRBD1 (6 bases). The CDR3 totals 15 residues. Per the germline V gene, CDR1 is LNHDA and CDR2 is SQIVND (reference sequence). The V gene lost 7 bases and the J gene lost 6 bases, with 21 bases spanning the gap.

The J gene is TRBJ2-7, the V gene TRBV5-4, with TRBD2 matching over 12 bases. The CDR3 sequence is 14 residues long. Germline CDR1 reads SGHNT; CDR2 reads YYREEE (reference sequence). J lost 4 bases, V lost 5 bases, and 4 bases had no gene match. The CDR3 loop reads CASSSTSGSYEQYF. The CDR3 DNA reads as TGTGCCAGCAGTTCGACTAGCGGGAGTTACGAGCAGTACTTC.

The rearrangement links TRBV6-1 to TRBJ1-5; TRBD1 matches 9 bases. The CDR3 runs to 14 residues. Germline V gene data show CDR1 as MNHNS and CDR2 as SASEGT. Trimming removed 5 bases from V and 7 bases from J; junction bases left unmatched: 6. The CDR3 sequence: CASSQGQGWQPQHF. The CDR3 coding sequence is TGTGCCAGCAGTCAGGGACAGGGTTGGCAGCCCCAGCATTTT.

This clone was detected a few times. Here the CDR3 DNA reads TGCGCCAGCAGCTTGGCCGGGGTCGGGGGGACCGGGGAGCTGTTTTTT. This encodes CASSLAGVGGTGELFF. The V gene is TRBV5-1, the J gene TRBJ2-2, with TRBD2 matching 7 bases. Germline CDR1 and CDR2: SGHRS and YFSETQ. The CDR3 is 16 residues long. The trim removed 0 bases at V and 5 bases at J, leaving 7 bases unmatched.

This chain links TRBV30 with TRBJ1-4; a possible D gene is TRBD1 (5 bases). CDR1 is GTSNPN and CDR2 is SVGIG in the germline V gene (reference sequence). V was shortened by 3 bases and J by 8 bases, with 19 bases between the two germline ends. There are 15 residues in the CDR3. The CDR3 DNA reads TGTGCCTGGAGGAATGGGGGTCTGGGAGGGGAAAAACTGTTTTTT. This encodes CAWRNGGLGGEKLFF.

This clone was observed a single time. This chain's CDR3 is CASSLGTSGRDEQYV. CDR3 in DNA: TGTGCCAGCAGCTTGGGGACTAGCGGGAGAGATGAGCAGTACGTC. V and J are TRBV5-8 and TRBJ2-7; TRBD2 aligns across 13 bases. The trim removed 0 bases at V and 7 bases at J, leaving 4 bases unmatched. The CDR3 contains 15 residues. CDR1 SGHTS and CDR2 YDEGEE come from the germline V gene.